The rows below give T cell receptor beta chains drawn from one sample of a study of OX40 agonist ivuxolimab in advanced cancers. Sequencing was performed with immunoSEQ multiplex PCR; in TCRdb, only in-frame clones are kept and a portion is missing. This table holds around 67,000 clones, 80% to 85% found once. The sample was CD4+ or CD8+ T cells sorted from blood, taken in a trial of the OX40 agonist ivuxolimab. These receptors were obtained from an adult with an advanced solid tumor such as melanoma, head and neck, liver or kidney cancer. Each CDR3 is given with its conserved first and last residue. D genes are given only for firm matches.

v_call	cdr3_length	d_call	j_call	cdr3_aa
TRBV6-6	12	NA	TRBJ1-5	CASHKLNQPQHF
TRBV9	15	TRBD2	TRBJ2-2	CASSVGEGGTGELFF
TRBV5-1	14	NA	TRBJ1-2	CASSRPESDYGYTF
TRBV7-2	15	NA	TRBJ1-3	CASSYRGGAGNTIYF
TRBV7-2	13	NA	TRBJ2-3	CASSSPWVGTQYF
TRBV7-2	15	NA	TRBJ2-5	CASSLGGRVQETQYF
TRBV7-2	13	NA	TRBJ2-2	CASSPYSTGELFF
TRBV27	11	NA	TRBJ1-1	CASKSVAEAFF
TRBV6-6	14	NA	TRBJ2-3	CASQVHSGTDTQYF
TRBV5-4	17	NA	TRBJ2-2	CASSLRFGQQGTGELFF
TRBV9	15	NA	TRBJ2-7	CASSSTAGEPYEQYF
TRBV27	13	NA	TRBJ1-2	CASSLRINYGYTF
TRBV9	14	NA	TRBJ2-7	CASSVGHTAYEQYF
TRBV25-1	15	NA	TRBJ2-5	CASSPTRGGQETQYF
TRBV2	15	TRBD1	TRBJ1-4	CASRDRGWANEKLFF
TRBV9	14	TRBD1	TRBJ1-4	CASSPGGDNEKLFF
TRBV6-5	12	NA	TRBJ2-7	CASGLYSYEQYF
TRBV5-1	16	TRBD1	TRBJ2-3	CASSLEGGFGTDTQYF
TRBV11-3	12	NA	TRBJ2-7	CASSPGWYEQYF
TRBV2	18	TRBD2	TRBJ2-3	CASMMYSGSYAGTDTQYF
TRBV6-4	13	TRBD1	TRBJ1-1	CASSRTGNTEAFF
TRBV18	15	NA	TRBJ1-3	CASSLQGVSGNTIYF
TRBV11-2	14	NA	TRBJ1-3	CASSMVFSGNTIYF
TRBV7-9	16	NA	TRBJ2-5	CASRRDPTRIKETQYF
TRBV7-8	18	TRBD2	TRBJ2-5	CASSFYPKPGLDGETQYF
TRBV7-2	11	NA	TRBJ2-7	CASGRDYEQYF
TRBV7-8	18	TRBD2	TRBJ2-3	CASSLEVPGGGVVDTQYF
TRBV7-9	16	TRBD1	TRBJ2-2	CASRSSDRGNTGELFF
TRBV7-9	13	NA	TRBJ1-4	CASSSPGQGRLFF
TRBV9	16	TRBD1	TRBJ2-5	CASSVGGQGAMETQYF
TRBV5-6	15	NA	TRBJ2-5	CASSSTEAGQETQYF
TRBV19	15	NA	TRBJ2-3	CASSQGKGSTDTQYF
TRBV5-6	16	NA	TRBJ1-5	CASSLGQAQGNQPQHF
TRBV10-3	15	TRBD2	TRBJ2-3	CAIRPGLAVTDTQYF
TRBV11-3	16	NA	TRBJ1-1	CASSLNWGGSYTEAFF
TRBV10-2	14	TRBD2	TRBJ2-1	CASLTSGAGNEQFF
TRBV5-8	14	NA	TRBJ2-5	CASSPGPYQETQYF
TRBV6-5	15	NA	TRBJ1-5	CASRMDRDSNQPQHF
TRBV11-1	12	NA	TRBJ1-2	CASSVQGLGYTF
TRBV6-5	13	NA	TRBJ1-2	CASSSSWDYGYTF